These T cell receptor beta chains were read from a single sample in a study of neurological immune-mediated disorders. One entry per CDR3 protein results from TCRdb running MiXCR on the 5' RACE reads. The sample includes about 37,000 distinct CDR3 sequences, around 10% of them seen just once. Specimen: CD4+ T cells from blood. These receptors were obtained from a woman in her 30s with HTLV-1-associated myelopathy (HAM/TSP). The CDR3 runs from the conserved cysteine through the conserved F or W. A D gene is named only where the DNA matches it firmly. Not all rows give a size; the values are once, few, many and, for expanded clones, a class.

d_gene | j_gene | abundance | v_gene | CDR3nt | CDR3aa
- | TRBJ2-7 | many | TRBV3-1 | TGTGCCAGCAGCTATCCCTCCGGCCCCTCGCAATACGAGCAGTACTTC | CASSYPSGPSQYEQYF
- | TRBJ2-6 | - | TRBV5-1 | TGCGCCAGCAGCTCTGGTGGCTCTGGGGTCAACGTCCTGACTTTC | CASSSGGSGVNVLTF
TRBD2 | TRBJ2-3 | many | TRBV20-1 | TGCAGTGCTCCGCCTGGGACTAGCGGGCGATACACAGATACGCAGTATTTT | CSAPPGTSGRYTDTQYF
TRBD1 | TRBJ2-7 | many | TRBV10-3 | TGTGCCATCAGCTCCGGGACAGGGGGCCTTTACGAGCAGTACTTC | CAISSGTGGLYEQYF
- | TRBJ2-2 | - | TRBV5-1 | TGCGCCAGCAGCCTCGGTGTGAACACCGGGGAGCTGTTTTTT | CASSLGVNTGELFF
- | TRBJ2-1 | - | TRBV12-3/TRBV12-4 | TGTGCAAGCAGTTTATTGGCGGAGTCGGGTGAGCAGTTCTTC | CASSLLAESGEQFF
- | TRBJ1-6 | many | TRBV5-1 | TGCGCCAGCAGCTTGGCCGTCGACGGACCCCTCCACTTT | CASSLAVDGPLHF
TRBD1 | TRBJ1-1 | many | TRBV2 | TGTGCCAGCAGTGAGGTGTTTGGGCAGGGGGCACCAAGGGGCACTGAAGCTTTCTTT | CASSEVFGQGAPRGTEAFF
- | TRBJ1-6 | many | TRBV6-1 | TGTGCCAGCACCCAAAGGGGGGATAATTCACCCCTCCACTTT | CASTQRGDNSPLHF
TRBD2 | TRBJ2-1 | many | TRBV6-5 | TGTGCCAGCAGTGCCGGGACTAGCGGGGGAAATGAGCAGTTCTTC | CASSAGTSGGNEQFF
- | TRBJ2-5 | many | TRBV10-3 | TGTGCCATCAGTGATGGGGAGACCCAGTACTTC | CAISDGETQYF
TRBD1 | TRBJ1-2 | many | TRBV6-5 | TGTGCCAGCAAAACTACAGGGGGGGGCTACACCTTC | CASKTTGGGYTF
- | TRBJ1-1 | many | TRBV19 | TGTGCCAGTAGTGTCCGGAGGGGGGGCTCGGACCCTGAAGCTTTCTTT | CASSVRRGGSDPEAFF
- | TRBJ2-1 | many | TRBV7-8 | TGTGCCAGCAGCTTTCGGTTTTTGTCGGGTTCCTACAATGAGCAGTTCTTC | CASSFRFLSGSYNEQFF
TRBD1 | TRBJ2-7 | - | TRBV6-2/TRBV6-3 | TGTGCCAGCAGTGACAGGGCCGAGCAGTACTTC | CASSDRAEQYF
- | TRBJ2-3 | many | TRBV30 | TGTGCCTGGAGTCGCCCTGATATAAATACGCAGTATTTT | CAWSRPDINTQYF
TRBD1 | TRBJ1-5 | many | TRBV10-3 | TGTGCCACCCAGGCGGGACAGGGTTTCCATCAGCCCCAGCATTTT | CATQAGQGFHQPQHF
- | TRBJ1-5 | many | TRBV7-2 | TGTGCCAACAGCTTACAGGGTTTTCCCCGGTCTCAGCCCCAGCATTTT | CANSLQGFPRSQPQHF